This TCR beta chain was identified in a study of blood T cell repertoires in COVID-19 (dated by TCRdb to 2019 to 2021). Regarding the study in general: Samples covering the acute and convalescent phases of COVID-19 were provided by collaborators in the United States, Italy and Spain. The material from the prospective study consisted of cDNA or gDNA derived from T cells, B-cell-depleted T cells, or PBMCs. The dataset comprised deeply sampled blood TCRbeta repertoires from subjects exposed to, actively infected with, or recovered from COVID-19. The repertoires were released in a freely available public database meant as a resource for research on the immune response to SARS-CoV-2. Samples were obtained from the ongoing ImmuneRACE study (first 160 participants) and from 950 to 1,500 subjects provided by 6 global collaborators. The sample metadata nearly always contained a de-identified subject ID, COVID-19 status, age in years and sex. Where HLA class I and class II types were available, the types were taken from metadata supplied by the sample provider, not from assay-based typing. Overall results and qualifications from the work: How much clinical and demographic metadata was included differed by source and by participant, and the metadata was provided uncurated.

A note on this clone: Its antigen specificity is not known. No clone much larger than this one lies a single base away; base qualities are absent.

TCRbeta CDR3 regions were amplified from genomic DNA using the immunoSEQ Assay, a bias-controlled multiplex PCR. The study's own analysis went as follows. The number of nucleated cells in each sample was estimated from the amplification of reference gene primers within the assay. To quantify the absolute abundance of each unique TCRbeta CDR3 rearrangement, sequence reads were collapsed and filtered. For each sample, productive Simpson clonality was calculated as the square root of Simpson's diversity index across productive rearrangements. TCRdb carries this immuneACCESS record with in-frame sequences only. Its versions omit some clonotypes, under half of them owing to an unresolved V gene in the studies checked, with the rest unexplained. The D gene and trimming were derived from the DNA, and the V and J assignments and clone size from that table. For this sample there are 130,000 to 150,000 clones; 70% to 90% appear just once. Together, the top ten hold nearly 3% of the sample.

Collaborating institutions collected whole blood in K2EDTA tubes following their own protocols. Collaborator samples were shipped for TCRbeta analysis as frozen whole blood, isolated PBMCs, or DNA extracted from either sample type. The sequence derives from a woman between 35 and 50 years old with active or convalescent COVID-19. The sample comprised peripheral blood.

The CDR3 reads as follows: CASSIGQVSTDTQYF. The DNA sequence is TGTGCCAGCAGCATAGGACAGGTAAGCACAGATACGCAGTATTTT. The sequence is built from TRBV6-4 and TRBJ2-3; 7 of the junction bases match TRBD1. The CDR3 covers 15 residues, taking in both the cysteine and the phenylalanine. Only CDR3 DNA remains: 45 bases, in frame from the first base. Sequences MRHNA (CDR1) and SNTAGT (CDR2) are obtained from the germline V gene. The germline V end is reduced by 6 bases and the J end by 0 bases; junction bases left unmatched: 6.